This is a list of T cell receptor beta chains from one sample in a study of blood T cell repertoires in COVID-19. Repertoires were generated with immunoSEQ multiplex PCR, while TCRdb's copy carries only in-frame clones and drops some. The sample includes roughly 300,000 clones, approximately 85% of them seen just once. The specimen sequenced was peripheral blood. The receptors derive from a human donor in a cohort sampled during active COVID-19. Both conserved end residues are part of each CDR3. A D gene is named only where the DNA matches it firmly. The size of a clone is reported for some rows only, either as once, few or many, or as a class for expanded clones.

CDR3aa: CSASYADTLAFF
CDR3nt: TGCAGTGCTAGTTACGCAGATACGCTGGCTTTCTTT
abundance: .
d_gene: .
len: 12
j_gene: TRBJ1-1
v_gene: TRBV20-1

CDR3aa: CATSDLGASGSYEQYF
CDR3nt: TGTGCCACCAGTGATTTGGGGGCTAGCGGCTCCTACGAGCAGTACTTC
abundance: .
d_gene: TRBD2
len: 16
j_gene: TRBJ2-7
v_gene: TRBV24-1

CDR3aa: CASSLIEDQPQHF
CDR3nt: TGTGCCAGCAGCCTAATAGAGGATCAGCCCCAGCATTTT
abundance: .
d_gene: .
len: 13
j_gene: TRBJ1-5
v_gene: TRBV6-5

CDR3aa: CASSPERVQYF
CDR3nt: TGTGCCAGCAGCCCCGAGAGGGTTCAGTACTTC
abundance: .
d_gene: .
len: 11
j_gene: TRBJ2-7
v_gene: TRBV7-2

CDR3aa: CASTRTGGEPQHF
CDR3nt: TGTGCCAGCACCCGGACAGGAGGTGAGCCCCAGCATTTT
abundance: .
d_gene: TRBD1
len: 13
j_gene: TRBJ1-5
v_gene: TRBV12-3/TRBV12-4

CDR3aa: CASSPGTGYGYTF
CDR3nt: TGTGCCAGCAGCCCCGGGACAGGGTATGGCTACACCTTC
abundance: once
d_gene: TRBD1
len: 13
j_gene: TRBJ1-2
v_gene: TRBV5-6

CDR3aa: CASSLQKGDQYF
CDR3nt: TGTGCCAGCAGTCTACAGAAGGGGGACCAGTACTTC
abundance: .
d_gene: .
len: 12
j_gene: TRBJ2-5
v_gene: TRBV6-5

CDR3aa: CATSRVPSRAVEDQPQHF
CDR3nt: TGTGCCACCAGCAGAGTACCATCCAGGGCGGTAGAGGATCAGCCCCAGCATTTT
abundance: few
d_gene: .
len: 18
j_gene: TRBJ1-5
v_gene: TRBV15

CDR3aa: CASSESAGGSSPLHF
CDR3nt: TGTGCCAGCAGTGAATCGGCTGGAGGGTCTTCACCCCTCCACTTT
abundance: once
d_gene: .
len: 15
j_gene: TRBJ1-6
v_gene: TRBV25-1

CDR3aa: CASSLGQGSGNTIYF
CDR3nt: TGTGCCAGCAGCTTGGGACAGGGGTCAGGAAACACCATATATTTT
abundance: .
d_gene: TRBD1
len: 15
j_gene: TRBJ1-3
v_gene: TRBV7-3

CDR3aa: CAWSKMGLQETQYF
CDR3nt: TGTGCCTGGAGTAAGATGGGACTCCAAGAGACCCAGTACTTC
abundance: .
d_gene: .
len: 14
j_gene: TRBJ2-5
v_gene: TRBV30

CDR3aa: CASSIDGLAGGEQYF
CDR3nt: TGTGCCAGTAGTATAGATGGACTAGCGGGGGGCGAGCAGTACTTC
abundance: .
d_gene: TRBD2
len: 15
j_gene: TRBJ2-7
v_gene: TRBV19

CDR3aa: CASTLRQTGNTIYF
CDR3nt: TGTGCCAGCACCCTAAGACAGACTGGAAACACCATATATTTT
abundance: .
d_gene: .
len: 14
j_gene: TRBJ1-3
v_gene: TRBV5-4

CDR3aa: CASSLTRVASGSTGELFF
CDR3nt: TGTGCCAGCAGCTTAACCCGGGTGGCGAGCGGCTCCACCGGGGAGCTGTTTTTT
abundance: .
d_gene: .
len: 18
j_gene: TRBJ2-2
v_gene: TRBV7-3

CDR3aa: CASSHPRRGASYEQYF
CDR3nt: TGTGCCAGCAGCCACCCCCGACGGGGGGCCTCCTACGAGCAGTACTTC
abundance: .
d_gene: .
len: 16
j_gene: TRBJ2-7
v_gene: TRBV7-2

CDR3aa: CASSSDTEAFF
CDR3nt: TGTGCCAGCAGTTCCGACACTGAAGCTTTCTTT
abundance: .
d_gene: .
len: 11
j_gene: TRBJ1-1
v_gene: TRBV6-5